This T cell receptor (beta chain) is drawn from a study of T cells in Graves' hyperthyroidism and ophthalmopathy. Trimming pared 6 bases from V and 7 bases from J, leaving 15 bases between. The germline V gene encodes CDR1 LNHDA and CDR2 SQIVND (reference sequence). There are 13 residues in the CDR3. Amplified TCR beta CDR3 regions came from RNA transcripts. The HTBI primer set drove a first-round RT-PCR of the TCR CDR3. Each CDR3 protein gets one entry after TCRdb re-called the multiplex PCR reads with MiXCR. The sample gives 650,000 to 850,000 distinct CDR3 sequences, 18% of which show up once; 16% is in the top ten. Uncontrolled infection, other autoimmune disease, pregnancy or lactation disqualified patients from enrolment. Diagnoses were established using clinical symptoms, serum thyroxine and TRAb, thyroid ultrasound and orbital computed tomography. Sampled blood dates from first hyperthyroidism diagnosis, and it precedes any ophthalmopathy symptoms. PBMCs came from 9 to 10 ml fresh peripheral blood.

The sample consisted of blood. This sequence joins TRBV19 and TRBJ2-5; possible D gene TRBD2, 5 bases. This TCR came from a woman aged 50 to 60 with Graves' hyperthyroidism that later progressed to Graves' ophthalmopathy. The CDR3 DNA follows: TGTGCCAGTAGCCAGCGAGGGTCCTGGACCCAGTACTTC. Amino acid sequence: CASSQRGSWTQYF.